This TCR beta chain stems from a study of blood T cell repertoires in COVID-19. Study background: Sites in the United States, Italy and Spain provided acute and convalescent COVID-19 samples.

Source study methods: From reference gene primer amplification, estimates of nucleated cell counts were derived. Sequencing was performed with immunoSEQ multiplex PCR; in TCRdb, only in-frame clones are kept and a portion is missing. V and J calls and clone size are copied from that table; D and trimming were computed from the DNA. The sample lists around 39,000 clones; 80% to 90% were seen once. Germline values: CDR1 MDHEN, CDR2 SYDVKM. Trimming stripped 6 bases from V and 3 bases from J, with 18 bases between. This CDR3 contains 16 residues. The chain uses TRBV28 and TRBJ1-5, with a possible D match to TRBD1 (6 bases). The sample consisted of peripheral blood. The clonotype originates from a man in his fifties or sixties with active COVID-19. In DNA, the CDR3 is TGTGCCAGCAGCCTCCCTAGTGGGGGCCACAATCAGCCCCAGCATTTT. It yields the protein CASSLPSGGHNQPQHF.